This T cell receptor beta chain came from a study of CD8 T cells in Susac syndrome. Findings and limits, study-wide: The study conceded that relatively few individuals underwent its TCR sequencing and HLA analysis.

J was trimmed by 6 bases and V by 5 bases; bases with no gene match: 8. CDR1 is LGHDT and CDR2 is YNNKEL in the germline V gene (reference sequence). The CDR3 is made up of 14 amino acids. Sequencing of TCR beta was performed on blood CD8+ and CD4+ T cells. Negative isolation was applied to CD8+ and CD4+ T cells, and FACS enrichment was applied to TEMRA cells. The RNA, roughly 0.5 to 1 ug, was put through reverse transcription using random hexamers. A multiplex approach, immunoSEQ multiplex PCR, amplified TCR beta CDR3 across 54 Vbeta and 13 Jbeta. TCRdb re-called the immunoSEQ multiplex PCR reads with MiXCR, one entry per CDR3 protein. The sample has under 150,000 distinct CDR3 sequences, under 97% seen once. As concerns this clonotype: Its target is not known.

The genes are TRBV3-1 and TRBJ2-3, with 7 bases lining up with TRBD1. Sequencing used CD4+ T cells from PBMCs. The TCR originated in a human donor with Susac syndrome. The CDR3 protein is CASSTLRDSDTQYF. In DNA form, the CDR3 reads TGTGCCAGCAGCACCCTGAGGGACAGTGATACGCAGTATTTT.